The rows below give T cell receptor beta chains drawn from one sample of a study of blood T cell repertoires in COVID-19. Sequencing used immunoSEQ multiplex PCR; TCRdb keeps in-frame clones, though not all of them. The sample has tens of thousands of clones, roughly three quarters seen once. Material for sequencing was peripheral blood. The receptors come from a man aged 60-69 years with acute or convalescent COVID-19. Both conserved end residues are part of each CDR3. The D gene is left open where the match is weak. Size is omitted from some rows. Given values are once, few, many or a class for expanded clones.

cdr3_aa | cdr3_nt | d_call | j_call | v_call | clone_size
CSASTRVENIQYF | TGCAGTGCGAGTACCAGGGTGGAAAACATTCAGTACTTC | NA | TRBJ2-4 | TRBV20-1 | NA
CASSLSSGAFTDTQYF | TGTGCCAGCAGTCTCTCTAGCGGGGCTTTCACAGATACGCAGTATTTT | TRBD2 | TRBJ2-3 | TRBV9 | NA
CASSLSRLPGQGVAFF | TGTGCCAGCAGCTTATCCAGACTACCGGGACAGGGGGTGGCTTTCTTT | TRBD1 | TRBJ1-1 | TRBV7-8 | NA
CASSIQAVSYNEQFF | TGTGCCAGTAGTATACAGGCTGTCTCCTACAATGAGCAGTTCTTC | NA | TRBJ2-1 | TRBV19 | few
CATSHPGEYGYTF | TGTGCCACCAGTCACCCAGGGGAGTATGGCTACACCTTC | NA | TRBJ1-2 | TRBV24-1 | NA
CASSSPVRAAYEQYF | TGTGCCAGCAGTTCGCCCGTGAGGGCGGCCTACGAGCAGTACTTC | NA | TRBJ2-7 | TRBV6-2/TRBV6-3 | NA
CASSYSRSTYQPQHF | TGTGCCAGCAGTTACTCACGGTCAACTTATCAGCCCCAGCATTTT | NA | TRBJ1-5 | TRBV6-5 | few
CAWREGATNEKLFF | TGTGCCTGGAGAGAAGGGGCAACTAATGAAAAACTGTTTTTT | NA | TRBJ1-4 | TRBV30 | NA
CASSVLTTDTQYF | TGTGCCAGCAGCGTCCTAACCACAGATACGCAGTATTTT | NA | TRBJ2-3 | TRBV7-8 | NA
CASSLARSSGGDDTEAFF | TGCGCCAGCAGCTTGGCTCGTTCGTCAGGGGGCGACGACACTGAAGCTTTCTTT | TRBD1 | TRBJ1-1 | TRBV5-1 | NA
CASSPQDPYYGYTF | TGTGCCAGCAGCCCACAGGACCCATACTATGGCTACACCTTC | NA | TRBJ1-2 | TRBV21-1 | NA
CAWTGKLSNSPLHF | TGTGCCTGGACAGGGAAACTCTCAAATTCACCCCTCCACTTT | NA | TRBJ1-6 | TRBV30 | NA
CAWSNTRNTEAFF | TGTGCCTGGAGTAACACCCGGAACACTGAAGCTTTCTTT | NA | TRBJ1-1 | TRBV30 | NA
CAWTPGDGNTIYF | TGTGCCTGGACCCCAGGGGATGGAAACACCATATATTTT | NA | TRBJ1-3 | TRBV30 | NA
CASSPRVTGKDEAFF | TGTGCCAGCTCACCAAGGGTGACAGGGAAGGATGAAGCTTTCTTT | TRBD1 | TRBJ1-1 | TRBV18 | once
CASSIGGQKQETQYF | TGTGCCAGTAGTATAGGAGGACAGAAACAAGAGACCCAGTACTTC | NA | TRBJ2-5 | TRBV19 | NA
CASSPQGGGYGYTF | TGTGCCAGCTCTCCCCAGGGAGGCGGCTATGGCTACACCTTC | NA | TRBJ1-2 | TRBV18 | NA
CASRGTGANEKLFF | TGTGCCAGCAGAGGGACTGGTGCTAATGAAAAACTGTTTTTT | NA | TRBJ1-4 | TRBV25-1 | NA
CASSPGTGILYF | TGTGCCAGCAGCCCCGGGACAGGGATTTTGTATTTT | TRBD1 | TRBJ2-3 | TRBV11-2 | NA
CATGLAGGNEQYF | TGTGCCACCGGACTAGCGGGGGGCAACGAGCAGTACTTC | TRBD2 | TRBJ2-7 | TRBV10-3 | NA
CASTHRGSTDTQYF | TGTGCCAGCACCCATAGGGGGTCCACAGATACGCAGTATTTT | NA | TRBJ2-3 | TRBV11-2 | once
CASSFTGSNQPQHF | TGTGCCAGCAGTTTCACAGGGTCCAATCAGCCCCAGCATTTT | NA | TRBJ1-5 | TRBV2 | NA
CASSSRQGYGYTF | TGTGCCAGCAGCTCCCGACAGGGCTATGGCTACACCTTC | TRBD1 | TRBJ1-2 | TRBV7-9 | NA
CASSQDRLYGGKYYGYTF | TGTGCCAGCAGCCAAGATCGATTATATGGGGGGAAGTACTATGGCTACACCTTC | NA | TRBJ1-2 | TRBV14 | NA
CASSQVRETEAFF | TGCGCCAGCAGCCAAGTAAGGGAGACTGAAGCTTTCTTT | NA | TRBJ1-1 | TRBV4-1 | NA
CASSRDGGLVGYTF | TGTGCCAGCAGTCGCGATGGTGGGCTTGTTGGCTACACCTTC | NA | TRBJ1-2 | TRBV6-5 | NA
CASSQMVWDSTEAFF | TGCGCCAGCAGCCAAATGGTTTGGGACAGCACTGAAGCTTTCTTT | TRBD1 | TRBJ1-1 | TRBV5-1 | NA
CASRRTSGRRAQYF | TGTGCCAGCAGAAGAACTAGCGGCCGTAGGGCCCAGTACTTC | TRBD2 | TRBJ2-5 | TRBV2 | NA
CASGRPKNQPQHF | TGTGCCAGTGGGAGGCCTAAGAATCAGCCCCAGCATTTT | NA | TRBJ1-5 | TRBV6-5 | NA
CASSQPDREETQYF | TGCGCCAGCAGCCAGCCTGACAGGGAGGAGACCCAGTACTTC | TRBD1 | TRBJ2-5 | TRBV4-1 | NA
CASSPFGTHGNTIYF | TGTGCCAGCAGCCCCTTTGGGACTCATGGAAACACCATATATTTT | NA | TRBJ1-3 | TRBV27 | NA
CASSDGRGLNTEAFF | TGTGCCAGCAGCGACGGGAGGGGGTTGAACACTGAAGCTTTCTTT | NA | TRBJ1-1 | TRBV7-9 | NA
CASSLGLAGQETQYF | TGTGCCAGCAGCTTAGGACTAGCGGGACAAGAGACCCAGTACTTC | TRBD2 | TRBJ2-5 | TRBV11-3 | NA
CASRRDGLLEAFF | TGTGCCAGCAGAAGAGACGGGTTACTTGAAGCTTTCTTT | NA | TRBJ1-1 | TRBV7-9 | few